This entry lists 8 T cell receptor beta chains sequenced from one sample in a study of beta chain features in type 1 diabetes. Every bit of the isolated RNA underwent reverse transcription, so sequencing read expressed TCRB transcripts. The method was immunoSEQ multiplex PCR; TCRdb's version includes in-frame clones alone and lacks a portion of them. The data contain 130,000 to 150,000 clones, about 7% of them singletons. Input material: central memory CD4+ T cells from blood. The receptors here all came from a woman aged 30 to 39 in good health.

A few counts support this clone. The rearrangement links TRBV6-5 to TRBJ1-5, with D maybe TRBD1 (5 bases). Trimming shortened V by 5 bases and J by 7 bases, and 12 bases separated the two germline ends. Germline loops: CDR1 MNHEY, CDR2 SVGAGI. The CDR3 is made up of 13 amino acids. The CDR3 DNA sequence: TGTGCCAGCAGTGAGGGGAGGGCACAGCCCCAGCATTTT. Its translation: CASSEGRAQPQHF.

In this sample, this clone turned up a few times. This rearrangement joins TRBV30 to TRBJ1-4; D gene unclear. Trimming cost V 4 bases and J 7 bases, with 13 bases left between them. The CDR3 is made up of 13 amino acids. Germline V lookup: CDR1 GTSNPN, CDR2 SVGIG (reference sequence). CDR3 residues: CAWTGREAEKLFF. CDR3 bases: TGTGCCTGGACCGGTCGGGAGGCTGAAAAACTGTTTTTT.

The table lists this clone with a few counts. In DNA form, the CDR3 reads TGCGCCAGCAGCCAAGATAACCGGGGGTCTGGGGCCAACGTCCTGACTTTC. Translated, it gives CASSQDNRGSGANVLTF. This chain links TRBV4-1 with TRBJ2-6; tentative D call: TRBD2 (6 bases). V gave up 0 bases and J gave up 1 base, with 10 bases separating them. CDR3 length: 17 amino acids. Germline CDR1 and CDR2: MGHRA and YSYEKL.

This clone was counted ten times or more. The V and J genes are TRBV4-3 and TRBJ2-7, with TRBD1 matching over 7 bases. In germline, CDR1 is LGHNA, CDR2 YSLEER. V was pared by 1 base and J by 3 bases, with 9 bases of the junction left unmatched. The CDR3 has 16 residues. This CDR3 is CASSQVWDSDHYEQYF. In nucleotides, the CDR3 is TGCGCCAGCAGCCAAGTATGGGACAGTGACCACTACGAGCAGTACTTC.

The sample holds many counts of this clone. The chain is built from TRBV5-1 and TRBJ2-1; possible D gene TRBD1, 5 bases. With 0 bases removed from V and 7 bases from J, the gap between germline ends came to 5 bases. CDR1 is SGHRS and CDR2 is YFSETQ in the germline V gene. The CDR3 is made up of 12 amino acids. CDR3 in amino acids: CASSLEGNEQFF. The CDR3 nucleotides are TGCGCCAGCAGCTTGGAGGGGAATGAGCAGTTCTTC.

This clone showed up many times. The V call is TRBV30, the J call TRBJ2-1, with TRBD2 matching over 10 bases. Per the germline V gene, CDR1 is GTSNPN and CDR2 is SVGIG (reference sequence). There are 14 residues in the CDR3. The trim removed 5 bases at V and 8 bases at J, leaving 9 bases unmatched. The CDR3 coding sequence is TGTGCCTGGGGAGCGGGAGGGTTTACCCATGAGCAGTTCTTC. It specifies CAWGAGGFTHEQFF.

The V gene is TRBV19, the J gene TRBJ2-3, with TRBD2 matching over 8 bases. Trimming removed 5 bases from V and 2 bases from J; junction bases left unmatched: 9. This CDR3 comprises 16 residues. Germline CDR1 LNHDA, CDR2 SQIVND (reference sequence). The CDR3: CASSDPRGVSTDTQYF. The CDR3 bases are TGTGCCAGTAGTGATCCGCGGGGGGTATCCACAGATACGCAGTATTTT.

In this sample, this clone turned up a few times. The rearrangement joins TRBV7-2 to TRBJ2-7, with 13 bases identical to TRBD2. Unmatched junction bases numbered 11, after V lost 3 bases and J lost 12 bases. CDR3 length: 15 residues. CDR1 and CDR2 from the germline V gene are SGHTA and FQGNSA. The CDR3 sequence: CASSFESTSGRSTYF. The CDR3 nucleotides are TGTGCCAGCAGCTTCGAATCGACTAGCGGGAGGTCGACGTACTTC.